Below, 14 T cell receptor delta chains from the same sample are listed, as sequenced in a study of gamma-delta T cells after stem cell transplantation (dated by TCRdb to the mid-2010s). The library relied on RT-PCR. TCRdb names Illumina MiSeq as the instrument used. TCRdb called clones from the public reads with CATT, and repeated DNA sequences were later combined into one row. Across this sample there are about 2,900 delta-chain clones, with about 30% seen only once. The ten largest make up 20% to 25% of the sample. Material for sequencing was gamma-delta T cells. These receptors all come from a human donor. It is not recorded whose cells these are; they may come from a transplant donor.

By share, this clone ranks as medium-sized. This chain connects TRDV2 to TRDJ1, with D possibly TRDD3 on 5 matching bases. The germline CDR1 and CDR2 sequences are GEAIGNYY and EKD. The CDR3 length is 18 residues. Trimming removed 0 bases at V and 2 bases at J, with 21 bases between. CDR3 residues: CACDTVPGGGRGTDKLIF. DNA for the CDR3: TGTGCCTGTGACACCGTGCCGGGAGGGGGCCGCGGGACCGATAAACTCATCTTT.

Comments on this clone: Compared with germline, one end of the junction differs, possibly owing to a read error. V gene TRDV2 combines with J gene TRDJ1, with 9 bases matching TRDD3. The CDR3 length is 21 residues. Germline V gene sequence: CDR1 GEAIGNYY, CDR2 EKD. CDR3 loop: CACEALRPGAAGGYSTDKPIF. CDR3 nucleotides: TGTGCCTGTGAGGCGTTACGACCGGGCGCGGCGGGGGGATACAGCACCGATAAACCCATCTTT.

Notes on this clone: A read error may be the cause here, since a much bigger clone is one base away. The chain links TRDV2 to TRDJ3; 13 bases fit TRDD3. CDR3 size: 21 residues. Per the germline V gene, CDR1 is GEAIGNYY and CDR2 is EKD. CDR3 DNA sequence: TGTGCCCGTGACACGGTACTGGGGGATACGCAACAGGCGGTGGACACCCGACAGATGTTTTTC. This gives the protein CARDTVLGDTQQAVDTRQMFF.

This clone is labeled as medium-sized. The rearrangement joins TRDV1 to TRDJ1; 9 bases align to TRDD3. Germline V gives CDR1 TSWWSYY, CDR2 QGS. J gave up 0 bases and V 0 bases, and 14 bases lay outside the gene matches. The CDR3 runs to 20 residues. The CDR3 region has the DNA TGTGCTCTTGGGGAACTCCCCGTACTGGGGGAGAAGACCTACACCGATAAACTCATCTTT. Translated: CALGELPVLGEKTYTDKLIF.

Within the sample, this clone is large. At the DNA level, this CDR3 is encoded by other sequences in the same sample as well. V is TRDV2 and J is TRDJ1, with 8 bases aligning to TRDD3. Germline V gene sequence: CDR1 GEAIGNYY, CDR2 EKD. The CDR3 extends over 14 amino acids. V shed 5 bases and J 4 bases; nucleotides not matched to a gene: 8. The CDR3, as DNA: TGTGCCTGTGTCGTACTGGGGGCCGACGATAAACTCATCTTT. Amino acid sequence: CACVVLGADDKLIF.

As concerns this clone: TCRdb assigns this DNA the protein of a much larger clone, which departs from its translation at residue 4; this likely reflects a read error, and the protein shown comes from translating the DNA. V and J are TRDV2 and TRDJ1; 10 bases are shared with TRDD3. Germline V lookup: CDR1 GEAIGNYY, CDR2 EKD. J lost 1 base, V lost 5 bases, and 9 bases had no gene match. The CDR3 extends over 16 amino acids. For the CDR3, the DNA is TGTGCCTGTGGCAACATGGGGGATACCATCACCGATAAACTCATCTTT. It yields the protein CACGNMGDTITDKLIF.

By frequency in the sample, this clone is medium-sized. CDR3 coding DNA: TGTGCCTGTGACACGGTACTGGGGGATACGCAACAGGCGGTGGACACCCGACAGATGTTTTTC. Its protein is CACDTVLGDTQQAVDTRQMFF. The chain combines TRDV2 with TRDJ3, with 13 nucleotides matching TRDD3. The CDR3 extends over 21 amino acids. CDR1 and CDR2 (germline): GEAIGNYY, EKD. V shed 1 base and J 6 bases; nucleotides not matched to a gene: 14.

This clone was picked up a small number of times. The chain combines TRDV2 with TRDJ1; a weak D match, TRDD2 (6 bases). Germline V gene lookup returns CDR1 GEAIGNYY and CDR2 EKD. The CDR3 consists of 15 residues. V gave up 8 bases and J gave up 10 bases, with 28 bases separating them. In DNA form, the CDR3 reads TGTGCCTACATGGACCGCTTCCTTCGAATATGGGGACTCATCTTT. This translates into CAYMDRFLRIWGLIF.

This clone is medium-sized (0.01 to 0.1%). This rearrangement joins TRDV2 to TRDJ3, with 8 bases aligning to TRDD3. CDR1 is GEAIGNYY, CDR2 EKD, per germline. The J segment lost 0 bases and the V segment lost 4 bases, leaving 10 bases of the junction unmatched. The length of the CDR3 is 19 residues. The CDR3 here is CACDRTGGPGSWDTRQMFF. Here the CDR3 DNA reads TGTGCCTGTGATCGTACTGGGGGCCCCGGCTCCTGGGACACCCGACAGATGTTTTTC.

This clone is termed medium-sized. V gene TRDV2 combines with J gene TRDJ1; 7 bases match TRDD3. CDR1 is GEAIGNYY, CDR2 EKD, per germline. The CDR3 extends over 16 amino acids. V trimming: 0 bases; J trimming: 3 bases; junction bases outside the gene matches: 9. CDR3 in amino acids: CACDTLGGGDPDKLIF. The CDR3 DNA sequence: TGTGCCTGTGACACCCTAGGTGGGGGAGACCCCGATAAACTCATCTTT.

This clone appeared a few times. The V gene is TRAV29/DV5, the J gene TRDJ1, with 9 bases aligning to TRDD3. Germline CDR1 and CDR2: NSMFDY and ISSIKDK. The CDR3 has 19 amino acids. The ends lost 5 bases at V and 0 bases at J; junction bases unmatched: 20. The DNA for the CDR3 is TGTGCAGCCTTATCTGGGGAACTGGGGGACCCCACGTACACCGATAAACTCATCTTT. Its protein product is CAALSGELGDPTYTDKLIF.

The rearrangement links TRDV2 to TRDJ1, with TRDD3 matching 7 bases. This CDR3 is 20 amino acids long. The germline CDR1 and CDR2 sequences are GEAIGNYY and EKD. Trimming at V came to 0 bases and at J to 0 bases, leaving 18 bases not matched to a gene. The CDR3, as DNA: TGTGCCTGTGACACCGTAGTACTGGGGATCCTAGGATCGTACACCGATAAACTCATCTTT. Amino acids: CACDTVVLGILGSYTDKLIF.

In regard to this clone: Since a far larger clone is one base different, this is likely a read error. The rearrangement uses TRDV2 and TRDJ1; 8 bases fit TRDD3. V lost 3 bases, J lost 1 base, and 33 bases stayed unmatched. From germline, CDR1 is GEAIGNYY and CDR2 EKD. The CDR3 is made up of 24 amino acids. The CDR3 sequence is CACDGVYVPAGGHPLFGGTDKLIF. CDR3 DNA: TGTGCCTGTGACGGGGTCTACGTTCCTGCTGGGGGACATCCTCTTTTCGGGGGCACCGATAAACTCATCTTT.

This clone is medium-sized. The chain joins TRDV2 to TRDJ1, with TRDD3 matching over 11 bases. Germline V gene lookup returns CDR1 GEAIGNYY and CDR2 EKD. Losses at the gene ends were 1 base for V and 0 bases for J; bases not matched to a gene: 9. The CDR3 runs 18 residues. CDR3 loop: CACDTLGDTPRNTDKLIF. The DNA of the CDR3 is TGTGCCTGTGACACGCTGGGGGATACCCCGAGAAACACCGATAAACTCATCTTT.